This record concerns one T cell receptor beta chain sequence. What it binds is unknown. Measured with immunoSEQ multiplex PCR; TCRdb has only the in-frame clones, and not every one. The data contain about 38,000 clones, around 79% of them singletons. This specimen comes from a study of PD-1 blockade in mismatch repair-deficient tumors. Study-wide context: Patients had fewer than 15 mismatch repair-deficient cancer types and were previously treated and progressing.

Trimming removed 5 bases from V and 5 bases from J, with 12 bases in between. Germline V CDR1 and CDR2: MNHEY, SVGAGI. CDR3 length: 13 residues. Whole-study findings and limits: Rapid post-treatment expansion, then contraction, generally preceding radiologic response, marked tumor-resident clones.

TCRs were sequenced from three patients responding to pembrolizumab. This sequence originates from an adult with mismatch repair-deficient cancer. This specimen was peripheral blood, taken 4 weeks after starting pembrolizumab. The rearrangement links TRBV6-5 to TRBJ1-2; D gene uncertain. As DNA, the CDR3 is TGTGCCAGCAGTCTTGGACTGAATTATGGCTACACCTTC. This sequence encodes CASSLGLNYGYTF.